This passage covers 13 T cell receptor beta chains from one sample sequenced in a study of T cells in Graves' hyperthyroidism and ophthalmopathy. What was amplified from RNA transcripts were TCR beta CDR3 regions. First-round RT-PCR targeting the TCR CDR3 was performed with the HTBI primer set. TCRdb redid the calling of the multiplex PCR reads with MiXCR, one entry per CDR3 protein. The data show about 550,000 distinct CDR3 sequences, with under 25% seen just once and approximately 25% held by the top ten. Sequencing used blood. The receptors derive from a man aged 18-30 years with Graves' hyperthyroidism.

This clonotype has a count of ten or more. This chain joins TRBV12-3 or TRBV12-4 and TRBJ2-7; weak D call: TRBD1 (6 bases). The V end was cut by 6 bases, the J end by 0 bases, with 15 bases between. The CDR3 totals 15 residues. The CDR3 nucleotides read TGTGCCAGCAGCGGCTCGGGACACGACTCCTACGAGCAGTACTTC. This translates into CASSGSGHDSYEQYF.

The gene calls are TRBV15 and TRBJ2-5; D gene uncertain. V was pared by 2 bases and J by 2 bases, with 6 bases between. The CDR3 loop spans 13 amino acids. CDR1 is LNHNV, CDR2 YYDKDF, per germline (reference sequence). In DNA, the CDR3 is TGTGCCACCAGCAGACTCTGGCAAGAGACCCAGTACTTC. It is translated as CATSRLWQETQYF.

This clonotype occurred many times. V is TRBV11-2 and J is TRBJ2-7; D is ambiguous. The CDR3 consists of 13 residues. The germline V gene encodes CDR1 SGHAT and CDR2 FQNNGV. V was trimmed by 5 bases and J by 9 bases, leaving 17 bases between them. The CDR3 spells CASSQNYPSRQYF. DNA for the CDR3: TGTGCCAGCAGCCAAAATTACCCAAGCCGGCAGTACTTC.

The rearrangement uses TRBV6-1 and TRBJ2-7, with 7 bases matching TRBD2. The CDR3 is 16 residues long. V lost 2 bases, J lost 5 bases, and 12 bases stayed unmatched. Germline CDR1 reads MNHNS; CDR2 reads SASEGT. CDR3 nucleotide sequence: TGTGCCAGCAGTGAAAGGTTGGCGGGAGTTAACAACGAGCAGTACTTC. Amino acids: CASSERLAGVNNEQYF.

With regard to this clonotype: One end of the junction varies from germline; a read error may be responsible. The chain couples TRBV2 to TRBJ2-7; the match to TRBD2 covers 8 bases. Germline V gene data show CDR1 as SNHLY and CDR2 as FYNNEI. This CDR3 contains 16 residues. CDR3 sequence: CAGSSPPGLVQYEQYF. In nucleotides, the CDR3 is TGTGCCGGCAGCTCACCACCGGGACTAGTCCAGTACGAGCAGTACTTC.

The sample holds many counts of this clonotype. V usage is TRBV7-6 and J usage is TRBJ2-7, with TRBD1 matching over 8 bases. Germline V CDR1 and CDR2: SGHVS, FNYEAQ. This CDR3 spans 16 amino acids. The V gene end was trimmed by 4 bases and the J gene end by 2 bases; junction bases not matched to a gene: 10. The CDR3 region is CASSSKPGQETYEQYF. CDR3 sequence (DNA): TGTGCCAGCAGCTCCAAGCCGGGACAGGAGACCTACGAGCAGTACTTC.

This clonotype appeared many times. V is TRBV11-2 and J is TRBJ1-1, with D possibly matching TRBD1 (5 bases). V lost 6 bases and J 1 base, leaving 15 bases between the germline ends. Germline CDR1 is SGHAT and CDR2 is FQNNGV. The CDR3 is 15 residues long. The DNA of the CDR3 is TGTGCCAGCAGATCCCCGGGACTTTCGAACACTGAAGCTTTCTTT. Translation: CASRSPGLSNTEAFF. Looking up the rest from reference TRBV11-2 and TRBJ1-1 gives the full variable domain: EAGVAQSPRYKIIEKRQSVAFWCNPISGHATLYWYQQILGQGPKLLIQFQNNGVVDDSQLPKDRFSAERLKGVDSTLKIQPAKLEDSAVYLCASRSPGLSNTEAFFGQGTRLTVV.

This clonotype was picked up many times. The rearrangement uses TRBV27 and TRBJ2-7; D is perhaps TRBD2 (5 bases). Trimming removed 5 bases from V and 4 bases from J, with 12 bases in between. The CDR3 has 13 residues. The V gene's germline CDR1 is MNHEY and CDR2 SMNVEV (reference sequence). The CDR3 nucleotides are TGTGCCAGCAGTATCGGACTGCCTTACGAGCAGTACTTC. This sequence encodes CASSIGLPYEQYF.

This clonotype occurred many times. This sequence joins TRBV12-3 or TRBV12-4 and TRBJ2-7; a weak D match, TRBD1 (6 bases). V was pared by 4 bases and J by 4 bases, with 11 bases between. The CDR3 consists of 13 residues. Here the CDR3 DNA reads TGTGCCAGCAGTTCGGACAGTACTTACGAGCAGTACTTC. Its translation: CASSSDSTYEQYF.

The gene calls are TRBV7-3 and TRBJ2-7; maybe TRBD2 (6 bases). The V gene lost 1 base and the J gene lost 6 bases, with 10 bases spanning the gap. CDR3 length equals 13 residues. The germline gives CDR1 SGHTA, CDR2 FQGTGA. CDR3 DNA: TGTGCCAGCAGCTTAAACGGGGGTCGCGAGCAGTACTTC. Protein: CASSLNGGREQYF.

There are many counts of this clonotype. This chain connects TRBV12-3 or TRBV12-4 to TRBJ1-5; D is possibly TRBD1 (5 bases). The V gene lost 4 bases and the J gene lost 0 bases, with 13 bases spanning the gap. CDR3 size: 16 residues. Here the CDR3 reads CASSSHRDASNQPQHF. In nucleotides, the CDR3 is TGTGCCAGCAGTTCACACCGGGACGCTAGCAATCAGCCCCAGCATTTT.

The chain carries TRBV10-2 and TRBJ1-2; D call uncertain. V was clipped by 0 bases and J by 11 bases, with 10 bases between them. The germline CDR1 and CDR2 sequences are WSHSY and SAAADI. This CDR3 has 12 residues. The CDR3 region has the DNA TGCGCCAGCAGTGAGTCAGGGCAGATATACACCTTC. Translating gives CASSESGQIYTF.

The rearrangement joins TRBV6-1 to TRBJ2-5; TRBD1 aligns across 8 bases. Germline CDR1 MNHNS, CDR2 SASEGT. The CDR3 loop spans 14 amino acids. The V and J ends lost 6 bases and 6 bases, in that order; junction bases with no gene match: 9. Written as DNA, the CDR3 is TGTGCCAGCAGCCGGACAGGGCGGCATCAGACCCAGTACTTC. Residues: CASSRTGRHQTQYF.